The TCR beta chain described here comes from a study of beta chain features in type 1 diabetes. CD45RO/CCR7/CD25/CD127/CD95/CD27 staining was used to isolate CD4+ naive, central memory, regulatory and stem cell-like memory cells by sorting. This clone has a handful of counts. Looked up from germline, CDR1 is SGHTA and CDR2 is FQGTGA. The CDR3 is made up of 14 amino acids. The ends were cut back, 2 bases at V and 5 bases at J, with 12 bases in the middle. Expressed TCRB transcripts got sequenced, as all isolated RNA was reverse transcribed. Sequencing was performed with immunoSEQ multiplex PCR; in TCRdb, only in-frame clones are kept and a portion is missing. The table includes some 150,000 clones, over 8.5% detected once.

This sequence joins TRBV7-3 and TRBJ2-5, with a possible D match to TRBD2 (6 bases). The origin of this receptor is a man younger than 35 in good health. Sequencing used central memory CD4+ T cells from blood. CDR3 sequence: CASSLDDGGETQYF. CDR3 sequence (DNA): TGTGCCAGCAGCTTAGATGATGGAGGGGAGACCCAGTACTTC.